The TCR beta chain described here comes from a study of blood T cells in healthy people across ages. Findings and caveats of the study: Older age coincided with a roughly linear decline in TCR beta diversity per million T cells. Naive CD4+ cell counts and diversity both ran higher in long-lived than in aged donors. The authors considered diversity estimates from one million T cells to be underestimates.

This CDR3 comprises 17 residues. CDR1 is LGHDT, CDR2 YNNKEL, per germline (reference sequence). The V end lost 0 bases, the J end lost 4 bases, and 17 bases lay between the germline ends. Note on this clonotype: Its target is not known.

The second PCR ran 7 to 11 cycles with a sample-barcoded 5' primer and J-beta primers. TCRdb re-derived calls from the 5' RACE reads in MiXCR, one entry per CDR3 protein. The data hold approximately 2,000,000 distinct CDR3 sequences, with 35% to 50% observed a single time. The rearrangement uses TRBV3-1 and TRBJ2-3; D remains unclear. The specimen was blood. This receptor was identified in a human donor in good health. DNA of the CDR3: TGTGCCAGCAGCCAAGAGACCTCTCCATTGTCGGCAGATACGCAGTATTTT. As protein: CASSQETSPLSADTQYF.